The 16 T cell receptor beta chains listed next were all sequenced from one sample in a study of cytomegalovirus exposure and HLA in healthy donors. Both 60 Vbeta primers and 13 Jbeta primers went into the PCR. The assay was immunoSEQ multiplex PCR, and TCRdb's table has in-frame clones only and misses some. This table has about 140,000 clones, more than 75% appearing once. Material: PBMCs. The origin of the receptors is a man aged 25 to 45 in good health and CMV-seronegative.

J is TRBJ2-1 and V is TRBV28; 7 nucleotides match TRBD1. CDR1 and CDR2 (germline): MDHEN, SYDVKM. V was pared by 3 bases and J by 10 bases, with 12 bases of the junction left unmatched. The CDR3 is made up of 15 amino acids. The CDR3, as DNA: TGTGCCAGCAGTTTCAGGACAGGTGGAAGTTCGGAGCAGTTCTTC. This sequence encodes CASSFRTGGSSEQFF. Full variable domain (rest looked up from reference TRBV28 and TRBJ2-1): DVKVTQSSRYLVKRTGEKVFLECVQDMDHENMFWYRQDPGLGLRLIYFSYDVKMKEKGDIPEGYSVSREKKERFSLILESASTNQTSMYLCASSFRTGGSSEQFFGPGTRLTVL.

In this sample, this clone turned up a few times. The chain uses TRBV2 and TRBJ1-4; TRBD1 matches 8 bases. Germline values: CDR1 SNHLY, CDR2 FYNNEI. The CDR3 totals 17 residues. Trimming removed 5 bases from V and 6 bases from J; junction bases left unmatched: 14. The CDR3 DNA follows: TGTGCCAGCAGTCCTTCCCCCAGGGGGCTGGTTTATGAAAAACTGTTTTTT. This gives the protein CASSPSPRGLVYEKLFF.

The CDR3 region is CASSEYEPGGTEAFF. The CDR3 DNA is TGTGCCAGCAGTGAATACGAACCCGGCGGCACTGAAGCTTTCTTT. The V gene is TRBV25-1, the J gene TRBJ1-1, with unresolved D. Trimming removed 0 bases from V and 4 bases from J, with 12 bases in between. Germline V gives CDR1 MGHDK, CDR2 SYGVNS. This CDR3 comprises 15 residues.

The chain links TRBV7-9 to TRBJ2-2, with D uncertain. This CDR3 spans 14 amino acids. Germline values: CDR1 SEHNR, CDR2 FQNEAQ (reference sequence). Trimming took 8 bases from V and 5 from J, leaving 15 bases between them. Written as DNA, the CDR3 is TGTGCCAGCGGGCTAAGCCGATCAACCGGGGAGCTGTTTTTT. This gives the protein CASGLSRSTGELFF.

This chain joins TRBV29-1 and TRBJ1-2; TRBD1 matches at 7 bases. CDR3 length equals 14 residues. The V gene end was trimmed by 4 bases and the J gene end by 8 bases; junction bases not matched to a gene: 13. CDR1 and CDR2 (germline): SQVTM, ANQGSEA. The CDR3 loop reads CSVGGSGTAGGYTF. The CDR3 DNA sequence: TGCAGCGTTGGAGGCTCCGGGACAGCGGGCGGCTACACCTTC.

The genes are TRBV14 and TRBJ2-1, with D perhaps TRBD1 (5 bases). Between the trimmed V and J ends, which lost 1 base and 4 bases, there was a span of 14 bases. The germline V gene has CDR1 SGHDN and CDR2 FVKESK. This CDR3 has 16 residues. The CDR3 is CASSQGGGRIYNEQFF. The DNA of the CDR3 is TGTGCCAGCAGCCAAGGGGGCGGAAGAATATACAATGAGCAGTTCTTC.

The rearrangement joins TRBV5-1 to TRBJ1-1, with D perhaps TRBD1 (5 bases). CDR1 and CDR2 from the germline V gene are SGHRS and YFSETQ. This CDR3 contains 13 residues. The V and J ends lost 2 bases and 11 bases respectively, with 16 bases between them. Here the CDR3 DNA reads TGCGCCAGCAGCTTAAACAGGCCCCAGGATGCTTTCTTT. Amino acid sequence: CASSLNRPQDAFF.

V usage is TRBV7-9 and J usage is TRBJ2-7, with TRBD1 as a possible D gene (5 bases). Per germline, CDR1 SEHNR and CDR2 FQNEAQ (reference sequence). The length of the CDR3 is 13 residues. Trimming took off 5 bases at V and 5 bases at J, with 13 bases between the two ends. The CDR3 loop is CASSPSTVHEQYF. The CDR3 DNA is TGTGCCAGCAGCCCTTCGACAGTCCACGAGCAGTACTTC.

CDR3 sequence: CSVERLAGVEGELFF. In DNA, the CDR3 is TGCAGCGTTGAACGACTAGCGGGGGTCGAAGGGGAGCTGTTTTTT. The chain uses TRBV29-1 and TRBJ2-2, with TRBD2 identical over 12 bases. Germline V gene lookup returns CDR1 SQVTM and CDR2 ANQGSEA. CDR3 length: 15 amino acids. V gave up 2 bases and J gave up 8 bases; unmatched junction bases: 6.

This clone was picked up a small number of times. The V gene is TRBV18, the J gene TRBJ2-3; weak D call: TRBD2 (5 bases). The CDR3 has 14 residues. Germline V gene sequence: CDR1 KGHSH, CDR2 LQKENI. Trimming stripped 3 bases from V and 0 bases from J, with 7 bases between. The DNA of the CDR3 is TGTGCCAGCTCACCGCCTAGCAGCACAGATACGCAGTATTTT. It is translated as CASSPPSSTDTQYF.

This clone was observed a single time. The chain uses TRBV28 and TRBJ2-1, with no clear D. This CDR3 spans 11 amino acids. Germline lookup yields CDR1 MDHEN and CDR2 SYDVKM. V was cut by 2 bases and J by 10 bases, with 6 bases left in between. This CDR3 reads CASSLNIEQFF. In DNA, the CDR3 is TGTGCCAGCAGTTTAAATATCGAGCAGTTCTTC.

Only one count was recorded for this clone. Other DNA variants within this sample encode the same CDR3. This chain uses TRBV30 with TRBJ1-5; no firm D call. CDR1 is GTSNPN, CDR2 SVGIG, per germline (reference sequence). The CDR3 is made up of 14 amino acids. V lost 5 bases and J 0 bases, leaving 11 bases between the germline ends. The CDR3 DNA reads TGTGCCTGGGGAGCGGAGAATAGCAATCAGCCCCAGCATTTT. The encoded protein is CAWGAENSNQPQHF.

This chain joins TRBV9 and TRBJ2-5; D remains ambiguous. Germline V gives CDR1 SGDLS, CDR2 YYNGEE. The CDR3 consists of 14 residues. Trimming left V 3 bases short and J 0 bases short, with 9 bases between. CDR3 protein: CASSGAGDQETQYF. The CDR3 nucleotides are TGTGCCAGCAGCGGGGCAGGCGACCAAGAGACCCAGTACTTC.

This clone showed up just a few times. The V call is TRBV5-4, the J call TRBJ2-2; D perhaps matches TRBD2 (6 bases). This CDR3 contains 16 residues. V was shortened by 4 bases and J by 4 bases, with 17 bases between the two germline ends. Germline loops: CDR1 SGHNT, CDR2 YYREEE (reference sequence). As DNA, the CDR3 is TGTGCCAGCAGCCTGCTAGCGCTGGGGGGCACCGGGGAGCTGTTTTTT. Amino acids: CASSLLALGGTGELFF.

This chain uses TRBV29-1 with TRBJ1-1; the D is unclear. This CDR3 comprises 13 residues. The germline gives CDR1 SQVTM, CDR2 ANQGSEA. Between the trimmed V and J ends, which lost 6 bases and 4 bases, there was a span of 15 bases. CDR3 in amino acids: CSVPLIRGTEAFF. CDR3 DNA: TGCAGCGTCCCCCTGATACGGGGCACTGAAGCTTTCTTT. The full variable domain, rest sourced from reference TRBV29-1 and TRBJ1-1, is SAVISQKPSRDICQRGTSLTIQCQVDSQVTMMFWYRQQPGQSLTLIATANQGSEATYESGFVIDKFPISRPNLTFSTLTVSNMSPEDSSIYLCSVPLIRGTEAFFGQGTRLTVV.

As regards this clone: A read error may produce the germline difference seen at one junction end. The V call is TRBV7-9, the J call TRBJ2-1; 7 bases fit TRBD2. Germline CDR1 and CDR2: SEHNR and FQNEAQ (reference sequence). CDR3 length equals 17 residues. The CDR3 is CSSSLRGLPSSYNEQFF. DNA of the CDR3: TGTTCCAGCAGCTTGAGGGGACTACCCAGCTCCTACAATGAGCAGTTCTTC.